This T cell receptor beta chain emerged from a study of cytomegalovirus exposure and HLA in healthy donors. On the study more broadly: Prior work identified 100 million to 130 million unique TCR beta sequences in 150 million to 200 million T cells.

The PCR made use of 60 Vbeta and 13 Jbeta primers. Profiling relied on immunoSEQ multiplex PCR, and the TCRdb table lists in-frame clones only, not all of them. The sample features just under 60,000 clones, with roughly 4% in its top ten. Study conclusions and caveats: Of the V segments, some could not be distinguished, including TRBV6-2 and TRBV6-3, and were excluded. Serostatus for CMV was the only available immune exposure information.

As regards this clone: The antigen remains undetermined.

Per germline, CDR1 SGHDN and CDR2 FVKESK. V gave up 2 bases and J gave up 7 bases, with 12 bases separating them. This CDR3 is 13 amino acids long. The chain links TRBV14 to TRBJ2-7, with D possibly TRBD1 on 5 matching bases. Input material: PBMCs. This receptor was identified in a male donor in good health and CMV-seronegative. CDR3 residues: CASSQYRITEQYF. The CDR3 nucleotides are TGTGCCAGCAGCCAATACAGGATTACAGAGCAGTACTTC.